This TCR beta chain was sequenced for a study of OX40 agonist ivuxolimab in advanced cancers. This clone showed up just a few times. The table came from immunoSEQ multiplex PCR; TCRdb's copy has only in-frame clones and leaves some out. The sample holds about 6,300 clones, roughly 70% seen once. Germline-derived CDR1 and CDR2 are SGHAT and FQNNGV. Trimming shortened V by 1 base and J by 3 bases, and 9 bases separated the two germline ends. The CDR3 extends over 14 amino acids. This clonotype originated in an adult with an advanced solid tumor such as melanoma, head and neck, liver or kidney cancer. The chain employs TRBV11-2 and TRBJ1-2, with a weak D call TRBD1 (5 bases). This sample comprised CD4+ or CD8+ T cells sorted from blood, obtained in a trial of the OX40 agonist ivuxolimab. CDR3 loop: CASSLGGTDYGYTF. The CDR3 DNA reads TGTGCCAGCAGCTTAGGGGGGACGGACTATGGCTACACCTTC.